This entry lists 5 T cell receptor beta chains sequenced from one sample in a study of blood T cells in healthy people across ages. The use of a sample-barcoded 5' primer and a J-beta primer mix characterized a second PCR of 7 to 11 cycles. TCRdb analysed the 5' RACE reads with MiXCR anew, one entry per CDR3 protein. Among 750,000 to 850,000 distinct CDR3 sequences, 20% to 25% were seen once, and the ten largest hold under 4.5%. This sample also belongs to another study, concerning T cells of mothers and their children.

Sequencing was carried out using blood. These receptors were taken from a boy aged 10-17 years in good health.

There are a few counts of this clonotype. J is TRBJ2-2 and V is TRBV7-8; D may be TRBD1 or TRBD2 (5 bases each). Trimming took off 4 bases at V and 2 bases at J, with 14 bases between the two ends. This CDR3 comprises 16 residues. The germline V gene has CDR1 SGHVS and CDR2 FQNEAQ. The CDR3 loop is CASSSLPGTNTGELFF. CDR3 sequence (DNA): TGTGCCAGCAGCTCACTACCAGGGACCAACACCGGGGAGCTGTTTTTT.

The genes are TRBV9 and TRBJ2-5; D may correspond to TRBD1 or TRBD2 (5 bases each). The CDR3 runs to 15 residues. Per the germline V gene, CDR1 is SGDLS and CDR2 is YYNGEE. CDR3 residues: CTNSARDREQETQYF. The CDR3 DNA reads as TGTACCAACAGCGCAAGGGACCGAGAACAAGAGACCCAGTACTTC.

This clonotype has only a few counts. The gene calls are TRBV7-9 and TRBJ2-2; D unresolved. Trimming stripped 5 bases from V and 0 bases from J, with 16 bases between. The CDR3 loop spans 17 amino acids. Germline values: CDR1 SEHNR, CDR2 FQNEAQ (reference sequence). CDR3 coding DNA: TGTGCCAGCAGCCTCCTAACCTCATCCGCGAACACCGGGGAGCTGTTTTTT. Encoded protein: CASSLLTSSANTGELFF.

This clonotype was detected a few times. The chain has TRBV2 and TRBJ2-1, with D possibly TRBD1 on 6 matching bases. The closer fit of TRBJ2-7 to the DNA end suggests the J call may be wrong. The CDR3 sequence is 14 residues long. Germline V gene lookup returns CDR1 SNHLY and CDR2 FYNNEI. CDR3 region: CASKNPGDFYEQYF. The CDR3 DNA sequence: TGTGCCAGCAAGAACCCAGGGGATTTCTACGAGCAGTACTTC.

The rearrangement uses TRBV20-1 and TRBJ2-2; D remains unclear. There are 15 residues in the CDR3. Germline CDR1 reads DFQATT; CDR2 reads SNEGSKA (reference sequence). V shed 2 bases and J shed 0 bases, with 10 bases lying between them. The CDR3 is CSARKKQPNTGELFF. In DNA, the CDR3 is TGCAGTGCTAGAAAGAAGCAGCCGAACACCGGGGAGCTGTTTTTT.